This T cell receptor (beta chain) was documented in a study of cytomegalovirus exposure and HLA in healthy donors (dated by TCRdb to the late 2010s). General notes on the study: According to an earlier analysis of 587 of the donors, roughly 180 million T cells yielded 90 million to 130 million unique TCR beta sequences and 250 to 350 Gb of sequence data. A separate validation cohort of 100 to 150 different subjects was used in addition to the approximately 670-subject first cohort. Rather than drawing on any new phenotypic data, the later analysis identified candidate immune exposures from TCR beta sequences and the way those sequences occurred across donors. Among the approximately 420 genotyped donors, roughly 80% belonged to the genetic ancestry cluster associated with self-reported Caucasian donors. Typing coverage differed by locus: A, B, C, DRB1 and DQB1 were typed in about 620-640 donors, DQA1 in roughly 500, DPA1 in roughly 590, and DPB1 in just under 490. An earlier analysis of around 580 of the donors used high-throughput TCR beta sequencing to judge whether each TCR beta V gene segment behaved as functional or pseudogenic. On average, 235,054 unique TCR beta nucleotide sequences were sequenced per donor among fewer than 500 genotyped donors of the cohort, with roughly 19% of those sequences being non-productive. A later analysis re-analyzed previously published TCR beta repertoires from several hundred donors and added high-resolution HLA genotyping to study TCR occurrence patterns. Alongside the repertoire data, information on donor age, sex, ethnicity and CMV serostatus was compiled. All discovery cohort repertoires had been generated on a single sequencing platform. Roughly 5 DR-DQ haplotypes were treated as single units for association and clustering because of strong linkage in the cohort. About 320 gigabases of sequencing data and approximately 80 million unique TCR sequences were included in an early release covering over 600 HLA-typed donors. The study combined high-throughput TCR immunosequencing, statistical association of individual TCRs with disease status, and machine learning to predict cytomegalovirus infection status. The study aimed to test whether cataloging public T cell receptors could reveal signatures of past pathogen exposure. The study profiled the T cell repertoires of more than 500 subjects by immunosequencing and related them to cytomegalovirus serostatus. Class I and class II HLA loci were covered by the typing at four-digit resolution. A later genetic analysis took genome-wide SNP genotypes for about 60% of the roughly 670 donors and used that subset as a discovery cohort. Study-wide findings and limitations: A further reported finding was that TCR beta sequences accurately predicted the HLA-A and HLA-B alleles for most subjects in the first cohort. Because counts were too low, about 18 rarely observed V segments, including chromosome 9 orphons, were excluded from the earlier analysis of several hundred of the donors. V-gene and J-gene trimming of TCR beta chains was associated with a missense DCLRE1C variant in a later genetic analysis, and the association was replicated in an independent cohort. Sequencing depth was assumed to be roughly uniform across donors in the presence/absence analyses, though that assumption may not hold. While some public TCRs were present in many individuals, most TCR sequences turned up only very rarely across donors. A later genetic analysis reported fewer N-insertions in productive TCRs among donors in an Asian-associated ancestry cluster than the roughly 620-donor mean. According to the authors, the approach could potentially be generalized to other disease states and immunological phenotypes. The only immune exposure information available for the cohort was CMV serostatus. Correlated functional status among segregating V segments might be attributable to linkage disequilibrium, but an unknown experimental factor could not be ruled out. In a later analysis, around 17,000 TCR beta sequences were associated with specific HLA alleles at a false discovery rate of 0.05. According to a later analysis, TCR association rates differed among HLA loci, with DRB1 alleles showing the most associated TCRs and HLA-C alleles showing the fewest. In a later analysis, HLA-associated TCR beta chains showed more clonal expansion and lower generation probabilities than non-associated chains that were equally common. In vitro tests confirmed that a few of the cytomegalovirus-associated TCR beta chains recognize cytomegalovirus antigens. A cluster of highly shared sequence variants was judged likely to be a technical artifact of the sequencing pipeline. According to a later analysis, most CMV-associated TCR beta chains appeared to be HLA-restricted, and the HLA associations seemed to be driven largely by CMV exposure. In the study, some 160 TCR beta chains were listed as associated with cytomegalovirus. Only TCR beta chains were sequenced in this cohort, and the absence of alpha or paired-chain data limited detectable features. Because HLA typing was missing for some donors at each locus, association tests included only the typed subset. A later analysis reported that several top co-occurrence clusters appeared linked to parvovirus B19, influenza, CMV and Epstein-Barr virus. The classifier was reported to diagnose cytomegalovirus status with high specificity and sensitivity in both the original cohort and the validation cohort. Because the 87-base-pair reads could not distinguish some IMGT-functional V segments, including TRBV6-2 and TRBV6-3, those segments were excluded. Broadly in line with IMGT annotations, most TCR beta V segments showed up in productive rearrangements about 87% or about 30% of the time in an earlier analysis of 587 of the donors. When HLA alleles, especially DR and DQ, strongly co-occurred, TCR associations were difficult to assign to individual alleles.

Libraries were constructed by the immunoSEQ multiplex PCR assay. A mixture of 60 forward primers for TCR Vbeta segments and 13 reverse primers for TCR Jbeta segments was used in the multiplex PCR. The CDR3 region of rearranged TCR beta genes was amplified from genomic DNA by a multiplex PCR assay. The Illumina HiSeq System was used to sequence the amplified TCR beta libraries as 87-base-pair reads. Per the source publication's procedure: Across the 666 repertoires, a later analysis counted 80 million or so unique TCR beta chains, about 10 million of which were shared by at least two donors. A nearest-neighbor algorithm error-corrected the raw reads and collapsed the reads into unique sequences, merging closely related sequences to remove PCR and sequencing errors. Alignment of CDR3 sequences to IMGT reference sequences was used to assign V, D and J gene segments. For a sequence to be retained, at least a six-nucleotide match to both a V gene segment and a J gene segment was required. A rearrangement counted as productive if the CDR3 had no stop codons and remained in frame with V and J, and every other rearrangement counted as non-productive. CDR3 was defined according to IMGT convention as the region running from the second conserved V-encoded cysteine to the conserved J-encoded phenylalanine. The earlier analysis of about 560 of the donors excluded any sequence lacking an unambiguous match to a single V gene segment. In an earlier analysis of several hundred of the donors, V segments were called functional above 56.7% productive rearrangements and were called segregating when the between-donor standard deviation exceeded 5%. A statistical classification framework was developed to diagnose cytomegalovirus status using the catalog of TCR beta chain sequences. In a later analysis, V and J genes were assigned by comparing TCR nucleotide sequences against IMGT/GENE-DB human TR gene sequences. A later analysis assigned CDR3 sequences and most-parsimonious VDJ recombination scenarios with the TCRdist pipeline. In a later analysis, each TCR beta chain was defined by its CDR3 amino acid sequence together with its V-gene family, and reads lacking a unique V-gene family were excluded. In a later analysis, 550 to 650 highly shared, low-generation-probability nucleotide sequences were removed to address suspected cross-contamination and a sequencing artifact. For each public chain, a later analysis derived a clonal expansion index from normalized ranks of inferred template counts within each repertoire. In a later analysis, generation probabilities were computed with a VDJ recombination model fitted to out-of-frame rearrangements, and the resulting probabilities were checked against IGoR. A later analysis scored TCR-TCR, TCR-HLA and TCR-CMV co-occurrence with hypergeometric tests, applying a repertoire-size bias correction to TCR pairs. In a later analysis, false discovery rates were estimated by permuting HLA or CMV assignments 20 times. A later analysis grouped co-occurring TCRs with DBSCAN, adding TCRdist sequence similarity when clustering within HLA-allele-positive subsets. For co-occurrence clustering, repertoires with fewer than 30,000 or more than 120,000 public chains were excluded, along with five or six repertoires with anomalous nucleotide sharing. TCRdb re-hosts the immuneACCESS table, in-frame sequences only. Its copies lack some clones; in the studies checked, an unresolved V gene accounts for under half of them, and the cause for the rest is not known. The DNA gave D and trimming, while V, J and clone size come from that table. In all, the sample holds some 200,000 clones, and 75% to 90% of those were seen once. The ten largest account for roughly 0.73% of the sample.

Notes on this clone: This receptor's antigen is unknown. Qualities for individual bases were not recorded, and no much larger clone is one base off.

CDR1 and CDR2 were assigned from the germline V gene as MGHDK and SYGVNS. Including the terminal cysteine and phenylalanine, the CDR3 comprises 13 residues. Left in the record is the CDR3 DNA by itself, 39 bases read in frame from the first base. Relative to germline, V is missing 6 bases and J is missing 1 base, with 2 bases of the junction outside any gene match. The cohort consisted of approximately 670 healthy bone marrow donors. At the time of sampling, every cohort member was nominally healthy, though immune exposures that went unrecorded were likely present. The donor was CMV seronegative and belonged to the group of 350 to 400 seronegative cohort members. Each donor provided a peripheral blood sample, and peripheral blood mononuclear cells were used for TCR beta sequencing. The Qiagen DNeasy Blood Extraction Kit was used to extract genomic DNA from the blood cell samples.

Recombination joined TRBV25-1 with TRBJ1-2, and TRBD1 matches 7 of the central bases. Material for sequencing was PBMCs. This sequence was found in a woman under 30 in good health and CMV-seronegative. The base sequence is TGTGCCAGCAGCAGGGGGTTTAACTATGGCTACACCTTC. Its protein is CASSRGFNYGYTF.